This T cell receptor (beta chain) was profiled in a study of T cells in tumors after PD-1 blockade (dated by TCRdb to about 2019). In terms of the full investigation: Patients with prior checkpoint blockade, systemic immunosuppressant use, or recent radiotherapy or other anti-cancer therapy within 4 weeks were excluded. While on anti-PD-1 treatment, some of the patients also continued taking daily vismodegib 150 mg. Clinical response was assessed using RECIST version 1.1. To compare clonotypes in blood versus tumor, bulk TCR sequencing was run on roughly 10 peripheral blood samples drawn from 5 patients. Paired single-cell RNA and TCR sequencing was performed on site-matched tumors from BCC or SCC patients before and after anti-PD-1 therapy. On average, peripheral blood samples yielded fewer than 45,000 unique clonotypes and 95,000 to 140,000 TCR templates (range roughly 24,000-270,000). Patients received pembrolizumab 200 mg every 3 weeks or cemiplimab 350 mg every 2 weeks. The full study reports these points: Approximately 41% of the TCR clonotypes from tumors also showed up in blood, and some novel exhausted tumor clones were present in pre-treatment blood, which suggests peripheral recruitment. Where the novel T cell clones came from was not determined, and possible sources could include lymphoid organs or rare unexpanded clones inside the tumor or in the tumor periphery.

The immunoSEQ platform was used to carry out deep TCRbeta sequencing. Regarding the original processing steps: Only productive rearrangements were exported from the immunoSEQ Analyzer for downstream analysis. T cell phenotypes were assigned to bulk TCRbeta clonotypes by matching to single-cell RNA+TCR-seq clones sharing the same TCRbeta sequence. Using bulk TCR sequencing data, clone enrichment in tumor was calculated by dividing a clone's tumor frequency by the same clone's PBMC frequency. GLIPH was used to group TCRs into specificity groups, clusters of distinct TCRs likely recognizing common antigens via shared CDR3 motifs. What TCRdb holds here is the immuneACCESS table cut down to in-frame rearrangements. Part of the clones is not present; checked against another copy, under half of the missing clones reflect an unresolved V gene, and the others are unexplained. V, J and clone size are taken as reported in that table, and D and trimming were inferred from the DNA itself. The sample table records 14,000 to 15,000 clones; roughly four fifths of these occur just once. Of the sample, around 21% falls within the top ten clones.

The CDR3, from cysteine to phenylalanine, totals 15 residues. The read is trimmed to its CDR3 DNA, 45 bases read in frame from base 1. V and J are truncated by 0 bases and 0 bases respectively, leaving an intervening sequence of 8 bases. The germline V gene supplies CDR1 SGDLS and CDR2 YYNGEE. The time point label, read with the paper, signifies: after anti-PD-1 therapy. Genomic DNA extracted from tumor biopsies or peripheral blood was used for bulk TCRbeta sequencing, with input ranging from roughly 616 ng to 6,500 ng. All patients had histologically proven advanced or metastatic basal or squamous cell carcinoma and were poor candidates for surgical resection. The basal cell carcinoma cohort was made up of roughly eleven patients, and bulk tumor TCR sequencing was performed for several of these patients. Concerning this clone itself: Its antigen is unknown. No much larger clone is present one base from it, and per-base qualities are unavailable.

The TCR comes from a human donor with basal cell carcinoma. The receptor chain draws on TRBV9 and TRBJ2-3; the D segment could be TRBD2, given 6 matching bases. Sequencing was performed on PBMCs, taken after anti-PD-1 treatment. DNA sequence: TGTGCCAGCAGCGTAGCTCGGGAGAGCACAGATACGCAGTATTTT. Its coded protein is CASSVARESTDTQYF.